By frequency in the sample, the clone carrying this T cell receptor beta chain is medium-sized (0.01 to 0.1%). The antigen is undetermined. The read ends 3 residues early relative to the CDR3; the germline J gene fills the gap. Sequenced by immunoSEQ multiplex PCR; TCRdb stores in-frame clones only, minus some. The specimen has 15,000 to 20,000 clones, none found just once. This sample is part of a study of T cell clonality in common variable immunodeficiency. Whole-study results and caveats: Fewer deletions and N-nucleotide insertions were reportedly seen in common variable immunodeficiency TCR beta sequences. Authors noted CVID clonality's cause needs subpopulation repertoire sequencing.

Blood samples were heparinized, roughly 5 to 8 ml per donor. The CDR3 extends over 13 amino acids. The V end lost 4 bases, the J end lost 1 base, and 9 bases lay between the germline ends. Germline-derived CDR1 and CDR2 are SGHNT and YYREEE (reference sequence). This receptor was obtained from a human donor with common variable immunodeficiency. Sequencing was done on a sample of peripheral blood mononuclear cells. The chain recombines TRBV5-4 with TRBJ2-7; possibly TRBD1 for D (6 bases). The sequenced part of the CDR3 DNA is TGTGCCAGCAGCCCCAGGGGATCCTACGAG. It encodes CASSPRGSYE. From start to end, the CDR3 is CASSPRGSYEQYF.